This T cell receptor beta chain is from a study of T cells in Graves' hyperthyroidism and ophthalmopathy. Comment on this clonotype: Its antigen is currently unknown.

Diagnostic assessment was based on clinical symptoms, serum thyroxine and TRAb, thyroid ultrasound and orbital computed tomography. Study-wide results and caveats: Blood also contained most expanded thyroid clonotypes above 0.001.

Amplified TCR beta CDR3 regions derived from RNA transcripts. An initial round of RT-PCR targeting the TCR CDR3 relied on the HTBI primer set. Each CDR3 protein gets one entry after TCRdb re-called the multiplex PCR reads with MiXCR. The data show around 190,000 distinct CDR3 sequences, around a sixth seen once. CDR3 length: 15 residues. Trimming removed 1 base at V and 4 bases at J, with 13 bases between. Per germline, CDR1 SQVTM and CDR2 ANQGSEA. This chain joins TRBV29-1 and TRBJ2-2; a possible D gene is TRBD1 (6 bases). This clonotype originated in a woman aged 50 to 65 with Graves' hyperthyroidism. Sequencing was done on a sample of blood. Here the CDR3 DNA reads TGCAGCGTTGAAGTGTCGGGACACCTCACCGGGGAGCTGTTTTTT. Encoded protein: CSVEVSGHLTGELFF.